This T cell receptor beta chain was captured in a study of T cell repertoires in cytomegalovirus infection. A note on this clonotype: Its antigen remains unidentified.

TCRdb re-derived calls from the reads in MiXCR, one entry per CDR3 protein. The sample holds around 800,000 distinct CDR3 sequences; approximately 32% are singletons and the top ten take around 12%. Study observations and caveats: Predominance within the ex vivo response was attributable to HLA-C-restricted CMV-specific TCR beta clonotypes.

The germline V gene encodes CDR1 DFQATT and CDR2 SNEGSKA (reference sequence). The CDR3 sequence is 14 residues long. Trimming stripped 0 bases from V and 4 bases from J, with 12 bases between. The sequences come from cultured CD8+ T cells from PBMCs, collected from culture after CMV antigen stimulation. The V call is TRBV20-1, the J call TRBJ1-1; D unresolved. The origin of this receptor is a human donor in good health (CMV status not recorded). Some clones in this sample may be carry-over from other donors' samples. The CDR3 is CSARDRGEGTEAFF. As DNA, the CDR3 is TGCAGTGCTAGAGATCGTGGGGAGGGCACTGAAGCTTTCTTT.